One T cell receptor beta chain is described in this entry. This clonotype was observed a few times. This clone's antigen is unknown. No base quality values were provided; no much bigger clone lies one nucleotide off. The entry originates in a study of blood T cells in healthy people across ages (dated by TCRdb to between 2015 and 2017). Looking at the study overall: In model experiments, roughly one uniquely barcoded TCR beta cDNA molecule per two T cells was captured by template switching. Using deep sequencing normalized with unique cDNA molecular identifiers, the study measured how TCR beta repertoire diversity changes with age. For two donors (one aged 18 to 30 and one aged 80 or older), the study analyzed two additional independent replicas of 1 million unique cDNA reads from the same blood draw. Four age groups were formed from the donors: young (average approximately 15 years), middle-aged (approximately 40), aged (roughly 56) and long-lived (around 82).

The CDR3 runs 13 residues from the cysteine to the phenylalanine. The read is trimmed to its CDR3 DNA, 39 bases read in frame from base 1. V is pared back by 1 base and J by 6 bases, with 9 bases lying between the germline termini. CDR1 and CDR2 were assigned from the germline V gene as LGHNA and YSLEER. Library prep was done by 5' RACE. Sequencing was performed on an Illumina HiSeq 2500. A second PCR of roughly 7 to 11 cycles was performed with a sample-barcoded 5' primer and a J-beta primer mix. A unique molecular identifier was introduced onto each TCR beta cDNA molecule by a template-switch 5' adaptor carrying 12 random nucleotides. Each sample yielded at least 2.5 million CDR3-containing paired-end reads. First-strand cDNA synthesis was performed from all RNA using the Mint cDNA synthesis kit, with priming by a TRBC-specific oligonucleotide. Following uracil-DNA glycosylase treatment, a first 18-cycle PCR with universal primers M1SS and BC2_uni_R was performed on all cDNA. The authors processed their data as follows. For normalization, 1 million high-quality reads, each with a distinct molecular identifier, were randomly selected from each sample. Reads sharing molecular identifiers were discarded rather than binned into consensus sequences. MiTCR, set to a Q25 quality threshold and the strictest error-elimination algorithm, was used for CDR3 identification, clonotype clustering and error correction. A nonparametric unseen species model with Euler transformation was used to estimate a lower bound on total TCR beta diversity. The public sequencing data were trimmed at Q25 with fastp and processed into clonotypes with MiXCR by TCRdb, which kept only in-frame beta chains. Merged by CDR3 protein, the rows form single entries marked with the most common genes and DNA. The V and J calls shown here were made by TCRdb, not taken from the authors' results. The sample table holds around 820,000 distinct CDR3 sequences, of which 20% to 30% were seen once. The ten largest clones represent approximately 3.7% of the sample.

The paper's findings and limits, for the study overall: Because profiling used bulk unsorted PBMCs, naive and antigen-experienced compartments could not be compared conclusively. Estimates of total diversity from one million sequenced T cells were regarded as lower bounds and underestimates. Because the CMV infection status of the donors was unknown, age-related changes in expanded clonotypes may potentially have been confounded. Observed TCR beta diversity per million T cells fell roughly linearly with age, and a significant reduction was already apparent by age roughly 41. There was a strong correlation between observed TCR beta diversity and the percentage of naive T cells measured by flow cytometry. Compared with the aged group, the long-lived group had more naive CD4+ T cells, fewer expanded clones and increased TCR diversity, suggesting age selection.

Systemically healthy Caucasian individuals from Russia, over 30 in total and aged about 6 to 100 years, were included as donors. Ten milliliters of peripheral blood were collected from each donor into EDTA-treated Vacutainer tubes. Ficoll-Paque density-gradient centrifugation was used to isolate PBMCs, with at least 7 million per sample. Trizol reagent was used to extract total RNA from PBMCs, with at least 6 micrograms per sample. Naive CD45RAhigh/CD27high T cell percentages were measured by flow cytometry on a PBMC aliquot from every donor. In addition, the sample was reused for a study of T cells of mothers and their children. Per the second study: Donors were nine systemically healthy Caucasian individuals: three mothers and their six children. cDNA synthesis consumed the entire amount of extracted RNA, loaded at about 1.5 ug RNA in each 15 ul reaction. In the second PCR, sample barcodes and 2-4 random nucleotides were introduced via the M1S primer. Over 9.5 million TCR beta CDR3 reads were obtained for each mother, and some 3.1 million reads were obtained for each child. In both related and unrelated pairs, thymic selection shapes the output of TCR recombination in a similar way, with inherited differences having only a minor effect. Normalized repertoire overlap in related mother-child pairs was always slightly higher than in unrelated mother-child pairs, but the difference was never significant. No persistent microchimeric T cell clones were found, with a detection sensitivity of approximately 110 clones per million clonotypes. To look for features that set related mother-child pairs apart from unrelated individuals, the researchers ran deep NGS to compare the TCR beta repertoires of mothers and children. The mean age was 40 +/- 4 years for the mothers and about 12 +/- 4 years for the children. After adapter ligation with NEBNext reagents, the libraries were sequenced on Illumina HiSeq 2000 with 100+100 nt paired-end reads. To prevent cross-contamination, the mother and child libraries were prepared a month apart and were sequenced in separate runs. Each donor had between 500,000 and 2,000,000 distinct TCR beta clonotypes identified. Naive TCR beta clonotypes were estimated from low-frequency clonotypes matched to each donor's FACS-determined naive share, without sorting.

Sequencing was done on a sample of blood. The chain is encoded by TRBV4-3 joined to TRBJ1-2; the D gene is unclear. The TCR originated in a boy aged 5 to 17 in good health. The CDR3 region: CASSQGGYDGYTF. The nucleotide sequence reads TGCGCCAGCAGCCAAGGAGGGTATGATGGCTACACCTTC.